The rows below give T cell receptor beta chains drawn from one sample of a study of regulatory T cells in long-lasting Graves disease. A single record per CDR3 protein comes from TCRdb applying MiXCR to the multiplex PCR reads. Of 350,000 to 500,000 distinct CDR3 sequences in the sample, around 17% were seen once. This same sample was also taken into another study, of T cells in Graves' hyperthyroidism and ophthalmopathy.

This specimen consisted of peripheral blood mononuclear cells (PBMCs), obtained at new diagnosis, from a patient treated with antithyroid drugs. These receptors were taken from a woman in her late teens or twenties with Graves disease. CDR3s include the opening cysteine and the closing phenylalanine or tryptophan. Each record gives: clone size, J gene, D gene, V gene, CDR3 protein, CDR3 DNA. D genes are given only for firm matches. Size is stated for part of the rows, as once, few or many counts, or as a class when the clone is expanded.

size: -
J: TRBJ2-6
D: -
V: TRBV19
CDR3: CASSDKGGGVANVLTF
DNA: TGTGCCAGTAGTGATAAAGGGGGTGGCGTTGCCAACGTCCTGACTTTC

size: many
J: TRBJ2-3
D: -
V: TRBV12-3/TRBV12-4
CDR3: CASSLSALSTDTQYF
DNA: TGTGCCAGCAGTCTTAGCGCCTTAAGCACAGATACGCAGTATTTT

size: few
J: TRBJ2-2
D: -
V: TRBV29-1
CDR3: CSVGGGSGELFF
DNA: TGCAGCGTTGGGGGTGGGTCCGGGGAGCTGTTTTTT

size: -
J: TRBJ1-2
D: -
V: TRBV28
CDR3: CASMDGGFGYTF
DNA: TGTGCCAGCATGGACGGGGGTTTTGGCTACACCTTC

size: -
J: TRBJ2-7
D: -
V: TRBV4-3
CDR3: CASSQELKSYEQYF
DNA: TGCGCCAGCAGCCAAGAACTCAAATCCTACGAGCAGTACTTC

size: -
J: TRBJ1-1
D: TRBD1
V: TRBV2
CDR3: CASKGQQYTEAFF
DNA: TGTGCCAGCAAGGGACAGCAATACACTGAAGCTTTCTTT

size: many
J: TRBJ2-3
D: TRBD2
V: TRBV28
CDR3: CASSFASGSQADTQYF
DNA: TGTGCCAGCAGTTTCGCTAGCGGGAGTCAAGCAGATACGCAGTATTTT

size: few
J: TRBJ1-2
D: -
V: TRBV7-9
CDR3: CASSLSAINYGYTF
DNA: TGTGCCAGCAGCTTATCGGCCATTAACTATGGCTACACCTTC

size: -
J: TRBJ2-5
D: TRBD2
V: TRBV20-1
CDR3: CSARDYSTTSGSRVKETQYF
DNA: TGCAGTGCTAGAGATTATTCCACAACTAGCGGGAGTAGAGTTAAAGAGACCCAGTACTTC

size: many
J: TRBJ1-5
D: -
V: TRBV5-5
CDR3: CASSLEGLGGSNQPQHF
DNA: TGTGCCAGCAGCTTGGAAGGGTTGGGGGGATCCAATCAGCCCCAGCATTTT

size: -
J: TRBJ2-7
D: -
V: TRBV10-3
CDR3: CASGEDGGYEQYF
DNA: TGTGCCAGCGGGGAGGACGGGGGCTACGAGCAGTACTTC

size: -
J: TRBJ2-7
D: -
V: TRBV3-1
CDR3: CASSQAALGLLGYEQYF
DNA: TGTGCCAGCAGCCAAGCTGCTTTAGGGTTGCTGGGCTACGAGCAGTACTTC

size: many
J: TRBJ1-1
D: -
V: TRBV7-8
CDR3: CASSLGGFDTEAFF
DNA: TGTGCCAGCAGCTTAGGGGGGTTCGACACTGAAGCTTTCTTT

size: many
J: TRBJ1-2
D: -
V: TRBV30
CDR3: CAWGRNYGYTF
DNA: TGTGCCTGGGGGCGGAACTATGGCTACACCTTC

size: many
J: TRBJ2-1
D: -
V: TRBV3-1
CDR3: CASSHPAAPNEQFF
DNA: TGTGCCAGCAGCCATCCAGCGGCCCCCAATGAGCAGTTCTTC

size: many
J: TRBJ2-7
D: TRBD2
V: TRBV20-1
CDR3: CSAREVAGEGLYEQYF
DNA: TGCAGTGCTAGAGAAGTAGCGGGGGAGGGCCTCTACGAGCAGTACTTC

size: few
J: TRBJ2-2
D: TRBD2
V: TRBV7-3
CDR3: CASSLTQRGTGELFF
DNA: TGTGCCAGCAGCTTGACCCAGCGGGGCACCGGGGAGCTGTTTTTT

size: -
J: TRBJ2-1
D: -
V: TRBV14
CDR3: CASSQDFLQGYLDEQFF
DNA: TGTGCCAGCAGCCAAGATTTTTTGCAGGGATATCTTGATGAGCAGTTCTTC

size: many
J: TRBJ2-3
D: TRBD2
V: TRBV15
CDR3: CATSSGTSGSSDTQYF
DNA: TGTGCCACCAGCAGCGGGACTAGCGGGAGTTCAGATACGCAGTATTTT

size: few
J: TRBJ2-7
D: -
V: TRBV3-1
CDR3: CASSQVRGVKRRSSYEQYF
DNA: TGTGCCAGCAGCCAAGTAAGGGGCGTGAAGCGGAGAAGCTCCTACGAGCAGTACTTC

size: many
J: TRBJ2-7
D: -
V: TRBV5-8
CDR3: CASSLDRRVQYF
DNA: TGTGCCAGCAGCCTGGACCGTCGCGTTCAGTACTTC

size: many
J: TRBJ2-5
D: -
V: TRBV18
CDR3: CASSPLAPETQYF
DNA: TGTGCCAGCTCACCCCTGGCCCCGGAGACCCAGTACTTC

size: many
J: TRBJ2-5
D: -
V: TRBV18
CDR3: CASSPLTETQYF
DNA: TGTGCCAGCTCACCATTGACGGAGACCCAGTACTTC

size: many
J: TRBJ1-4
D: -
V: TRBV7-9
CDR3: CASRCISAPRGGMLFF
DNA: TGTGCCAGCAGGTGTATTTCGGCACCAAGGGGCGGGATGCTGTTTTTT

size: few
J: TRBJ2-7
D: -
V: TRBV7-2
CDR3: CASSLDFQGPEYEQYF
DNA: TGTGCCAGCAGCTTAGATTTCCAGGGCCCGGAGTACGAGCAGTACTTC

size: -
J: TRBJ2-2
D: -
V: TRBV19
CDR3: CASSIGDATGELFF
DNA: TGTGCCAGTAGTATTGGGGATGCCACCGGGGAGCTGTTTTTT

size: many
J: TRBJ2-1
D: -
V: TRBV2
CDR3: CASSNRDSYNEQFF
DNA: TGTGCCAGCAGTAACAGGGACTCCTACAATGAGCAGTTCTTC

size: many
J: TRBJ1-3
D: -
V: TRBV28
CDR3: CASSLEGLSGNTIYF
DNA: TGTGCCAGCAGTTTGGAGGGCCTCTCTGGAAACACCATATATTTT

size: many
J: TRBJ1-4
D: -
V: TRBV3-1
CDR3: CASSPSAGRHTEKLFF
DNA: TGTGCCAGCAGCCCCTCGGCCGGGAGACATACTGAAAAACTGTTTTTT

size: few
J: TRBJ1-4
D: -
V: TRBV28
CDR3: CASSLRGLSNEKLFF
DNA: TGTGCCAGCAGTTTAAGGGGCCTATCTAATGAAAAACTGTTTTTT

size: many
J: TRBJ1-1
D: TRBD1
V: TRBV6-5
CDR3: CASSWGRDRVTEAFF
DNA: TGTGCCAGCAGTTGGGGACGGGACAGGGTCACTGAAGCTTTCTTT

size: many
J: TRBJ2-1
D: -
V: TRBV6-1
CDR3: CASSPGTNEQFF
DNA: TGTGCCAGCAGTCCCGGGACTAATGAGCAGTTCTTC

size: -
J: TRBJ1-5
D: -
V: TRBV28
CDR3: CASRGVVVYQPQHF
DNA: TGTGCCAGCAGGGGGGTAGTAGTGTATCAGCCCCAGCATTTT

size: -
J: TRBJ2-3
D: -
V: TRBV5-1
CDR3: CASSLGKAYLTDTQYF
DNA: TGCGCCAGCAGCTTGGGAAAGGCCTACCTCACAGATACGCAGTATTTT

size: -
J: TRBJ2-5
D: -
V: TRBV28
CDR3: CASSLSSGRSRLQETQYF
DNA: TGTGCCAGCAGTTTATCTTCGGGACGGAGCCGACTCCAAGAGACCCAGTACTTC

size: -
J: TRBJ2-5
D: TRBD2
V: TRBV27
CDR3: CASRTLAGGETQYF
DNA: TGTGCCAGCAGGACGCTAGCGGGTGGAGAGACCCAGTACTTC

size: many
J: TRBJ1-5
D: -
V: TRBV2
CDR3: CASSDSGAGPQHF
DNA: TGTGCCAGCAGTGACTCAGGGGCGGGGCCCCAGCATTTT

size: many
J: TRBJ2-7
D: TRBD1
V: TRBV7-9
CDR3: CASSNRLGGPSSYEQYF
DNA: TGTGCCAGCAGCAATAGATTAGGGGGCCCTAGCTCCTACGAGCAGTACTTC

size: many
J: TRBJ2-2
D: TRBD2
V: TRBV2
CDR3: CASTILAGVGELFF
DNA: TGTGCCAGCACGATACTAGCGGGAGTCGGGGAGCTGTTTTTT

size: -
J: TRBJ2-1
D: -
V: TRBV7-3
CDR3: CASSSAFNNEQFF
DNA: TGTGCCAGCAGCTCCGCGTTCAACAATGAGCAGTTCTTC

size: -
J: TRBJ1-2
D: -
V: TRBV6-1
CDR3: CASSPRGSLNGYGYAF
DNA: TGTGCCAGCAGCCCCCGGGGCTCGTTGAATGGATATGGCTACGCCTTC

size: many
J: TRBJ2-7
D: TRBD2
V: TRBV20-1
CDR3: CSATNPAGEGYEQYF
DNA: TGCAGTGCTACAAACCCAGCGGGAGAGGGGTACGAGCAGTACTTC